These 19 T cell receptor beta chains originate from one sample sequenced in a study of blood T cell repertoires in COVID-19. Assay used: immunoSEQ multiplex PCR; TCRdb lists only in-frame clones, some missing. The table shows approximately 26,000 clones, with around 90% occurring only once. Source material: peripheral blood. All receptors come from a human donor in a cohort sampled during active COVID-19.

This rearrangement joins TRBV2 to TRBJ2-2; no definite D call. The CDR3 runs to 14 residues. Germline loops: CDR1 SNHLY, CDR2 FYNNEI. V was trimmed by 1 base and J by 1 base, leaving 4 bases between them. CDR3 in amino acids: CASSEERNTGELFF. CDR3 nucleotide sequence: TGTGCCAGCAGTGAAGAGAGGAACACCGGGGAGCTGTTTTTT.

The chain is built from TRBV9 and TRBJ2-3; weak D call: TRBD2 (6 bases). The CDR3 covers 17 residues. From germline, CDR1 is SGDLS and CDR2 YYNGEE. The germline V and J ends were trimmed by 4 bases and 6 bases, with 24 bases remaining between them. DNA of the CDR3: TGTGCCAGCAGCACCCGGAGAGCCGGAGGGCCGAGTGATACGCAGTATTTT. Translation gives CASSTRRAGGPSDTQYF.

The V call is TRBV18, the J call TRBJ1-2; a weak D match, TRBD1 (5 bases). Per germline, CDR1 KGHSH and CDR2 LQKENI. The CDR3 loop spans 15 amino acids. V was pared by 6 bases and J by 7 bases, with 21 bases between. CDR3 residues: CASSLRQGASGGYTF. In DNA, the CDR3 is TGTGCCAGCTCCTTGAGGCAGGGTGCTTCTGGTGGCTACACCTTC.

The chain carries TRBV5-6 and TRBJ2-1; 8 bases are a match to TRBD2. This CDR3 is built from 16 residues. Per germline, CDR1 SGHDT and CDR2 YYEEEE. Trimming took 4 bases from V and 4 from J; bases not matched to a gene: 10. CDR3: CASSHNLAGRYNEQFF. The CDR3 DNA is TGTGCCAGCAGCCATAACTTAGCGGGACGATACAATGAGCAGTTCTTC. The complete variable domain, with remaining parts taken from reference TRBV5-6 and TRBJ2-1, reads DAGVTQSPTHLIKTRGQQVTLRCSPKSGHDTVSWYQQALGQGPQFIFQYYEEEERQRGNFPDRFSGHQFPNYSSELNVNALLLGDSALYLCASSHNLAGRYNEQFFGPGTRLTVL.

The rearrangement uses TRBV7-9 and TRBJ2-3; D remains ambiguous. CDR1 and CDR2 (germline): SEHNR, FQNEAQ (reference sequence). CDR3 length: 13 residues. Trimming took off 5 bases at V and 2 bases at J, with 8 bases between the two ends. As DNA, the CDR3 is TGTGCCAGCAGCCCTCAGTCCACAGATACGCAGTATTTT. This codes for CASSPQSTDTQYF.

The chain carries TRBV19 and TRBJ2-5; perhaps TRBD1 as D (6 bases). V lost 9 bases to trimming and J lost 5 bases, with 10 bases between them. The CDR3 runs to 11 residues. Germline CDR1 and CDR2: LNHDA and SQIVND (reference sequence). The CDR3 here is CAREQGETQYF. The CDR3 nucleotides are TGTGCCAGAGAGCAGGGGGAGACCCAGTACTTC.

CDR3 DNA: TGTGCCAGCAGCGCTGGGACTAGCGGGGCCTACGAGCAGTACTTC. Its protein product is CASSAGTSGAYEQYF. This sequence joins TRBV3-1 (or the pseudogene TRBV3-2) and TRBJ2-7, with 13 bases identical to TRBD2. The V segment lost 5 bases and the J segment 2 bases; nucleotides outside the gene matches: 3. Germline-derived CDR1 and CDR2 are LGHDT and YNNKEL (reference sequence). The CDR3 totals 15 residues.

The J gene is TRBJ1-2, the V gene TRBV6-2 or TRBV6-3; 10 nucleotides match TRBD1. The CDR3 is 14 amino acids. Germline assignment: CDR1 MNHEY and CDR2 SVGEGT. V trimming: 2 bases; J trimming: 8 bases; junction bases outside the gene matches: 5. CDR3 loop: CASSYRGQGKGYTF. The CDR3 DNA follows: TGTGCCAGCAGTTACCGGGGACAGGGGAAGGGCTACACCTTC.

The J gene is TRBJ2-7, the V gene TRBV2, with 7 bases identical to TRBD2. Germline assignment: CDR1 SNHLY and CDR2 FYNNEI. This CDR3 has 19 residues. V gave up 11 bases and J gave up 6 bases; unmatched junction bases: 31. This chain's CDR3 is CASRGGRGLPNPGGSEQYF. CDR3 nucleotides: TGTGCCTCACGGGGAGGTCGGGGACTACCTAACCCGGGTGGGTCCGAGCAGTACTTC.

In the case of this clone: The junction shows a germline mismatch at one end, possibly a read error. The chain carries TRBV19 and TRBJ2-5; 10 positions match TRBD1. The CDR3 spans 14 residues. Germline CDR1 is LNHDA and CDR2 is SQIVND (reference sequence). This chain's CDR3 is CAGRTGGKGETQYF. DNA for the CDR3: TGTGCCGGTAGGACAGGGGGTAAAGGAGAGACCCAGTACTTC.

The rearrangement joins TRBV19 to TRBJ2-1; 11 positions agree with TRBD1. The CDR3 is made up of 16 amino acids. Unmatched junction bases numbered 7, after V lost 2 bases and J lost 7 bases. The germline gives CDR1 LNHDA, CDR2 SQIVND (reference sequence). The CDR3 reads CASSILGQGAGNEQFF. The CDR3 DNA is TGTGCCAGTAGTATACTCGGACAGGGGGCTGGAAATGAGCAGTTCTTC.

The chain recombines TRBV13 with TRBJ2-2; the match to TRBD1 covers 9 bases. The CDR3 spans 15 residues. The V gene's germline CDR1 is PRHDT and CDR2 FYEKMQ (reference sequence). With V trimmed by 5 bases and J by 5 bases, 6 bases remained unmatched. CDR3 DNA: TGTGCCAGCAGCATTACAGGGGGCCCAACCGGGGAGCTGTTTTTT. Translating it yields CASSITGGPTGELFF.

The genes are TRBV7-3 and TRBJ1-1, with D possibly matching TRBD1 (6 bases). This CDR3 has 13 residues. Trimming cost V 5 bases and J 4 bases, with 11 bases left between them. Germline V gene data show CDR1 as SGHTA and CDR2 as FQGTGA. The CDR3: CASSQQGSTEAFF. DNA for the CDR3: TGTGCCAGCAGCCAACAGGGAAGCACTGAAGCTTTCTTT.

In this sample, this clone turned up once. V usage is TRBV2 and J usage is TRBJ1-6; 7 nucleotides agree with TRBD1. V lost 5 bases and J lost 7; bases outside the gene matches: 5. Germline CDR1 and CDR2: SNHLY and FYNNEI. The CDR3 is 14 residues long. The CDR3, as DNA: TGTGCCAGCAGTCTGGGACAGATCAATTCACCCCTCCACTTT. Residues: CASSLGQINSPLHF.

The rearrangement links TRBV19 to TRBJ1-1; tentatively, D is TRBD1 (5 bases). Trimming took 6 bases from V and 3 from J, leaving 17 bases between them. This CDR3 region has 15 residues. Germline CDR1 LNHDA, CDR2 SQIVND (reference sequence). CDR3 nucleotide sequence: TGTGCCAGTAGCCCTGACAGCTATTTGTACACTGAAGCTTTCTTT. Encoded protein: CASSPDSYLYTEAFF.

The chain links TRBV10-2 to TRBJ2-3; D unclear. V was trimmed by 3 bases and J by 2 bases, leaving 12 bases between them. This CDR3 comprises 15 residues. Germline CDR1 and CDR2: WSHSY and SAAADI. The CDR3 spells CASSEAAENTDTQYF. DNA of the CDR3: TGCGCCAGCAGTGAAGCTGCGGAGAACACAGATACGCAGTATTTT.

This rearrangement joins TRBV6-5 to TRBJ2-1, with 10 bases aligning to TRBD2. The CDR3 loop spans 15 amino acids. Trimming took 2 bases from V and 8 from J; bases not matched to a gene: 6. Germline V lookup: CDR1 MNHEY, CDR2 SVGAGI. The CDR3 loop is CASSYRGLARDEQFF. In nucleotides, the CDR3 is TGTGCCAGCAGTTACCGGGGACTAGCGAGGGATGAGCAGTTCTTC.

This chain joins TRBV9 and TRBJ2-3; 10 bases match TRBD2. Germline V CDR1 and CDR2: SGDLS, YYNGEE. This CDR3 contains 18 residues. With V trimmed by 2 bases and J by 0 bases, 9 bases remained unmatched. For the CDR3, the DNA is TGTGCCAGCAGCGTTACGTGGACTAGCGGCATGAGCACAGATACGCAGTATTTT. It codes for CASSVTWTSGMSTDTQYF.

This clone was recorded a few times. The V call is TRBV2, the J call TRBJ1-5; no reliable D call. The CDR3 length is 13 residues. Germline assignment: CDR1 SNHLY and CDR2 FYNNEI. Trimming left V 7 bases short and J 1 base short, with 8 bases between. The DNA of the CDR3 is TGTGCCAGCAATGGTGAGAGCAATCAGCCCCAGCATTTT. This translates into CASNGESNQPQHF. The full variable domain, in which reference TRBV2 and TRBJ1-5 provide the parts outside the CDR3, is EPEVTQTPSHQVTQMGQEVILRCVPISNHLYFYWYRQILGQKVEFLVSFYNNEISEKSEIFDDQFSVERPDGSNFTLKIRSTKLEDSAMYFCASNGESNQPQHFGDGTRLSIL.